The source of this TCR beta chain is a study of cytomegalovirus exposure and HLA in healthy donors. Whole-study context: Around 76% of 350 to 400 genotyped donors fell in the Caucasian-associated ancestry cluster.

Concerning this clone itself: The antigen is undetermined. The sample contains more than one DNA sequence encoding this CDR3.

Donors sampled were nominally healthy, though unrecorded immune exposures were likely. Amplification used 60 Vbeta primers and 13 Jbeta primers. Assay used: immunoSEQ multiplex PCR; TCRdb lists only in-frame clones, some missing. The data contain some 110,000 clones, under 80% of them singletons. V was clipped by 1 base and J by 8 bases, with 6 bases between them. CDR1 is MNHEY, CDR2 SMNVEV, per germline (reference sequence). CDR3 length: 12 amino acids. Study outcomes and limitations: Previously analyzed data showed that most TCR beta V segments were productive at a frequency of about 87% or about 30%.

Material for sequencing was PBMCs. This sequence originates from a woman aged 50 to 60 in good health and CMV-seropositive. V usage is TRBV27 and J usage is TRBJ2-1, with D tentatively TRBD1 (5 bases). The CDR3 DNA sequence: TGTGCCAGCAGTTTATTAGGGGATGAGCAGTTCTTC. Encoded protein: CASSLLGDEQFF.